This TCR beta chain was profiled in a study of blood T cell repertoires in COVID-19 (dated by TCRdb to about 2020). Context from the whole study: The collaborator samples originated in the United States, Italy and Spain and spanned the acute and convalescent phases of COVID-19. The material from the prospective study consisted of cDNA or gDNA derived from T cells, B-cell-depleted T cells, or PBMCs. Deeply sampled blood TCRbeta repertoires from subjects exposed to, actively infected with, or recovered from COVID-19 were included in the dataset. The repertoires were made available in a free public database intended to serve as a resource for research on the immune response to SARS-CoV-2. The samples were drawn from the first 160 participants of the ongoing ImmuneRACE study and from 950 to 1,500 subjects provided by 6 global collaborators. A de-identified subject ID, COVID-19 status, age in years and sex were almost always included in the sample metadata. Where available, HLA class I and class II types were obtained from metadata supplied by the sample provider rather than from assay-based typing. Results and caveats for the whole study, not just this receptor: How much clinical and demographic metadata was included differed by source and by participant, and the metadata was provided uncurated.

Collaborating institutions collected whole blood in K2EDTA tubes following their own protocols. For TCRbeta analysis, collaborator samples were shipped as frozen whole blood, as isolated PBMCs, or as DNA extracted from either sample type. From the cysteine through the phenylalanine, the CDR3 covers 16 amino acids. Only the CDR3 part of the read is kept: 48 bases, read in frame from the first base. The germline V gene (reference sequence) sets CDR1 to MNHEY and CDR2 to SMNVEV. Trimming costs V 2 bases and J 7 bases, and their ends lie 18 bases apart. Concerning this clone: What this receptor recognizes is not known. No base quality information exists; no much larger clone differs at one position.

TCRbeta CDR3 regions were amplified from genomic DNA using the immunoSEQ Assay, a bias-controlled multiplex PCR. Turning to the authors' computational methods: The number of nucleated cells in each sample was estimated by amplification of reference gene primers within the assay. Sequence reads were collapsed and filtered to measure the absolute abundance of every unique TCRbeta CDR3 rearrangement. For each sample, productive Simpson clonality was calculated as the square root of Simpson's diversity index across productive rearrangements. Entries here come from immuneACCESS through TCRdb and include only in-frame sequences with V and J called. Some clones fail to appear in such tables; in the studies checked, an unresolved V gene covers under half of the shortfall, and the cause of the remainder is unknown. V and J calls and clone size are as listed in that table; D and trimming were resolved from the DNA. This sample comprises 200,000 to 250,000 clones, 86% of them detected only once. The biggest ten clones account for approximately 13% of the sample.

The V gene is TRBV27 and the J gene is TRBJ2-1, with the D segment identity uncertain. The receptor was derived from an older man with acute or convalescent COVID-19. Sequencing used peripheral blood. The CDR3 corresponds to CASSLRHGLVMNEQFF. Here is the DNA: TGTGCCAGCAGTTTACGACACGGCCTGGTTATGAATGAGCAGTTCTTC.